These T cell receptor beta chains were read from a single sample in a study of cytomegalovirus exposure and HLA in healthy donors. The method was immunoSEQ multiplex PCR; TCRdb's version includes in-frame clones alone and lacks a portion of them. The repertoire consists of over 200,000 clones, with around 88% occurring once and the leading ten covering approximately 2.9%. Sequenced material: PBMCs. Receptor source: a woman aged 18-35 years in good health and CMV-seronegative. The CDR3 runs from the conserved cysteine through the conserved F or W. The D gene is left open where the match is weak. Some rows mark clone size as missing; the rest say once, few, many or name a class of expanded clone.

clone_size j_call v_call d_call cdr3_nt cdr3_aa
NA TRBJ2-7 TRBV19 TRBD2 TGTGCCAGTAGTGGGGAGGTTAGCGGGAGTATGCACGAGCAGTACTTC CASSGEVSGSMHEQYF
NA TRBJ2-5 TRBV29-1 NA TGCAGCGTCGCTCCTGGGGCAGGGGAGACCCAGTACTTC CSVAPGAGETQYF
NA TRBJ2-7 TRBV6-6 NA TGTGCCAGCAAGGACGAGCGGTACGAGCAGTACTTC CASKDERYEQYF
NA TRBJ2-2 TRBV28 NA TGTGCCAGCAGTCCGGGCGCTTTGGGCAGGGATCTAACTGGGGAGCTGTTTTTT CASSPGALGRDLTGELFF
NA TRBJ2-3 TRBV5-1 NA TGCGCCAGCAGCTTGGACGGGAGCACAGATACGCAGTATTTT CASSLDGSTDTQYF
NA TRBJ2-2 TRBV27 TRBD2 TGTGCCAGCAGTTCCCTAGCGGGATTAGGAGCCGGGGAGCTGTTTTTT CASSSLAGLGAGELFF
NA TRBJ2-3 TRBV2 NA TGTGCCAACCCGACACAATCAGGCACAGATACGCAGTATTTT CANPTQSGTDTQYF
few TRBJ2-5 TRBV7-9 NA TGTGCCAGCAGCCCGGACATAGATTACCAAGAGACCCAGTACTTC CASSPDIDYQETQYF
NA TRBJ2-7 TRBV27 NA TGTGCCAGCGGCCCCCCGCTCGAGCAGTACTTC CASGPPLEQYF
NA TRBJ1-2 TRBV7-2 TRBD1 TGTGCCAGCAGTCATACGGACAGGGAAGGGTCAGGCTACACCTTC CASSHTDREGSGYTF
few TRBJ2-5 TRBV18 NA TGTGCCAGCTCACCACAGGGGGAGACCCAGTACTTC CASSPQGETQYF
NA TRBJ2-3 TRBV27 NA TGTGCCAGCAGATGGGGGGGCACAGATACGCAGTATTTT CASRWGGTDTQYF
NA TRBJ1-5 TRBV5-6 NA TGTGCCAGCAGCTTGGCAATCGGGGGAGGCCAGCCCCAGCATTTT CASSLAIGGGQPQHF
NA TRBJ2-7 TRBV5-3 NA TGTGCCAGAACGGGGGGAACAGGGACGAAGGGCTACGAGCAGTACTTC CARTGGTGTKGYEQYF
NA TRBJ2-2 TRBV19 TRBD2 TGTGCCAGTAGTAGTCTAGCGGGAGCCCACACCGGGGAGCTGTTTTTT CASSSLAGAHTGELFF
NA TRBJ2-2 TRBV27 NA TGTGCCAGCAGTTGGGGACACCTGAACACCGGGGAGCTGTTTTTT CASSWGHLNTGELFF
NA TRBJ1-1 TRBV30 NA TGTGCCTGGAGTGTATCGGAGAGCACTGAAGCTTTCTTT CAWSVSESTEAFF
NA TRBJ2-1 TRBV7-2 NA TGTGCCAGCAGCTTAGACGCCGCGTCGAGCTCCTACAATGAGCAGTTCTTC CASSLDAASSSYNEQFF
NA TRBJ2-5 TRBV15 TRBD2 TGTGCCACCAGCAGAGATATACTAGCCTCAGCGGGGGTACAAGAGACCCAGTACTTC CATSRDILASAGVQETQYF
NA TRBJ2-2 TRBV5-8 NA TGTGCCAGCAGCTTGACACAGATTTACACCGGGGAGCTGTTTTTT CASSLTQIYTGELFF
NA TRBJ2-7 TRBV5-6 NA TGTGCCAGCAGCTTGCGGGGGTGGGACGAGCAGTACTTC CASSLRGWDEQYF
NA TRBJ2-7 TRBV10-3 TRBD2 TGTGCCATCAGTGAACTAGCGGGAGTCTACGAGCAGTACTTC CAISELAGVYEQYF
NA TRBJ2-6 TRBV6-4 NA TGTGCCAGCAGTTTGGAGGGTACTGGGGCCAACGTCCTGACTTTC CASSLEGTGANVLTF
NA TRBJ2-2 TRBV15 NA TGTGCCACCAGCAGAGATCTTGAGACAGTTTTGCCCGGGGAGCTGTTTTTT CATSRDLETVLPGELFF
NA TRBJ2-5 TRBV25-1 NA TGTGCCAGCAGTGCCCCCGGAGTGGGTGAGACCCAGTACTTC CASSAPGVGETQYF
NA TRBJ2-5 TRBV7-9 NA TGTGCCAGCAGCCGCCCGGCAGGGGTCCAAGAGACCCAGTACTTC CASSRPAGVQETQYF
few TRBJ2-7 TRBV4-1 TRBD2 TGCGCCAGCAGCCAGGGACTAGCGGGAGATGGTGAGCAGTACTTC CASSQGLAGDGEQYF
NA TRBJ2-1 TRBV11-3 TRBD2 TGTGCCAGCAGCAAGAGCGGGAGCTCCTACAATGAGCAGTTCTTC CASSKSGSSYNEQFF
NA TRBJ1-1 TRBV30 NA TGTGCCTGGAGTAAAATGGACAGGAACACTGAAGCTTTCTTT CAWSKMDRNTEAFF
once TRBJ2-1 TRBV5-1 TRBD2 TGCGCCAGCACCCTAGCGGGAGGGCCGTATGAGCAGTTCTTC CASTLAGGPYEQFF
NA TRBJ2-7 TRBV5-1 NA TGCGCCAGCAGCCTGGAACTCCCAGGCTCCTACGAGCAGTACTTC CASSLELPGSYEQYF
NA TRBJ2-3 TRBV2 TRBD2 TGTGCCAGCAGCCGCCGGACTAGCGGGAGGACACGGGGCACAGATACGCAGTATTTT CASSRRTSGRTRGTDTQYF
NA TRBJ2-1 TRBV28 NA TGTGCCAGCAGTTCCGGGAGCTTATCTACGAATGAGCAGTTCTTC CASSSGSLSTNEQFF
NA TRBJ2-3 TRBV5-6 NA TGTGCCAGCAGCTTGGTTGTTTCCGGCGGGGGCACAGATACGCAGTATTTT CASSLVVSGGGTDTQYF
NA TRBJ1-5 TRBV19 TRBD1 TGTGCCAGTGGCGACAGGGCCTATCAGCCCCAGCATTTT CASGDRAYQPQHF
NA TRBJ2-3 TRBV6-5 TRBD2 TGTGCCAGCAGTTTGTGGAGCGGGGGCGTCACAGATACGCAGTATTTT CASSLWSGGVTDTQYF
NA TRBJ1-2 TRBV6-5 NA TGTGCCAGCAGTTACTCGGGCAGCCTCCCGGGCTACACCTTC CASSYSGSLPGYTF